A selection of T cell receptor beta chains follows, all from one sample in a study of cytomegalovirus exposure and HLA in healthy donors. Measured with immunoSEQ multiplex PCR; TCRdb has only the in-frame clones, and not every one. The data show around 110,000 clones, with roughly 70% seen just once and roughly 1.5% held by the top ten. Sequenced: PBMCs. The origin of the receptors is a woman aged 18 to 35 in good health and CMV-seronegative. Both conserved end residues are part of each CDR3. The order of the fields is V gene, clone size, CDR3 length, J gene, D gene, CDR3 DNA, CDR3 protein. A D gene is named only where the DNA matches it firmly. The size entry is marked missing in some rows and otherwise reads once, few, many or a size class.

V: TRBV19; size: few; length: 14; J: TRBJ1-3; D: .; DNA: TGTGCCAGTAGTTTCGGTAGCTCTGGAAACACCATATATTTT; CDR3: CASSFGSSGNTIYF
V: TRBV6-6; size: .; length: 15; J: TRBJ1-5; D: TRBD1; DNA: TGTGCCAGCAGTTACGGGGACAGGGCGGCCCAGCCCCAGCATTTT; CDR3: CASSYGDRAAQPQHF
V: TRBV27; size: .; length: 16; J: TRBJ1-1; D: .; DNA: TGTGCCAGCAGTTTTCTAACGACAGGCGTGAACACTGAAGCTTTCTTT; CDR3: CASSFLTTGVNTEAFF
V: TRBV30; size: once; length: 14; J: TRBJ2-2; D: .; DNA: TGTGCCTGGACCAGGGTCTCGAACACCGGGGAGCTGTTTTTT; CDR3: CAWTRVSNTGELFF
V: TRBV5-1; size: .; length: 15; J: TRBJ2-5; D: TRBD1; DNA: TGCGCCAGCAGCTTGCTGGGACAGGCCCAAGAGACCCAGTACTTC; CDR3: CASSLLGQAQETQYF
V: TRBV5-7; size: .; length: 15; J: TRBJ2-7; D: TRBD1; DNA: TGTGCCAGCAGCTTGGGGGACAGGGGGCAACATGAGCAGTACTTC; CDR3: CASSLGDRGQHEQYF
V: TRBV28; size: .; length: 17; J: TRBJ1-5; D: .; DNA: TGTGCCAGCAGTTTATTTTCGGGGACGGGGGGTAATCAGCCCCAGCATTTT; CDR3: CASSLFSGTGGNQPQHF
V: TRBV30; size: .; length: 16; J: TRBJ2-3; D: TRBD2; DNA: TGTGCCTGGAGTGTACTCGTTAGCGGGGGCACAGATACGCAGTATTTT; CDR3: CAWSVLVSGGTDTQYF
V: TRBV2; size: once; length: 18; J: TRBJ2-6; D: .; DNA: TGTGCCAGCAGTTCTCGGGACTTGGTTTTGTCTGGGGCCAACGTCCTGACTTTC; CDR3: CASSSRDLVLSGANVLTF
V: TRBV7-9; size: .; length: 13; J: TRBJ2-7; D: TRBD1; DNA: TGTGCCAGCAGCCCAGGGACAGGGAGCGAGCAGTACTTC; CDR3: CASSPGTGSEQYF
V: TRBV4-1; size: .; length: 15; J: TRBJ2-5; D: .; DNA: TGCGCCAGCAGCCAAGATCGGACAGTATCAGAGACCCAGTACTTC; CDR3: CASSQDRTVSETQYF
V: TRBV30; size: .; length: 13; J: TRBJ2-2; D: TRBD1; DNA: TGTGCCTGGGACAGGGATAACACCGGGGAGCTGTTTTTT; CDR3: CAWDRDNTGELFF
V: TRBV7-8; size: .; length: 15; J: TRBJ1-5; D: TRBD1; DNA: TGTGCCAGCAGCTCTTGGGACAGAAACAATCAGCCCCAGCATTTT; CDR3: CASSSWDRNNQPQHF
V: TRBV7-3; size: .; length: 14; J: TRBJ2-1; D: .; DNA: TGTGCCAGCAGCTTAAGGGGGCCTTACAATGAGCAGTTCTTC; CDR3: CASSLRGPYNEQFF
V: TRBV30; size: .; length: 14; J: TRBJ2-5; D: TRBD1; DNA: TGTGCCTGGAGGCGACAGGGGCGCGAAGAGACCCAGTACTTC; CDR3: CAWRRQGREETQYF